These 6 T cell receptor beta chains came from one sample sequenced in a study of EBV T-cell therapy then PD-1 blockade in nasopharyngeal carcinoma. Generated by immunoSEQ multiplex PCR, the TCRdb table keeps only in-frame clones and is missing some. This table holds 15,000 to 20,000 clones, approximately 88% found once. No antigens are known for them. Treatment of the sample: AdE1-LMPpoly-expanded autologous EBV-specific T-cell therapy followed by anti-PD-1 nivolumab. This specimen consisted of CD8+ T cells from blood, obtained at day 0 from a patient whose treatment included autologous EBV-specific T cells and nivolumab. The origin of the receptors is a middle-aged man with nasopharyngeal carcinoma.

The V call is TRBV4-1, the J call TRBJ1-2, with D uncertain. The CDR3 has 15 residues. CDR1 MGHRA and CDR2 YSYEKL come from the germline V gene. Trimming left V 1 base short and J 12 bases short, with 21 bases between. DNA of the CDR3: TGCGCCAGCAGCCAAGCCGAAGGCTACTCAGAGGGCGACACCTTC. This codes for CASSQAEGYSEGDTF.

The rearrangement joins TRBV11-3 to TRBJ2-5; TRBD1 is a possible D gene (6 bases). V was clipped by 5 bases and J by 5 bases, with 15 bases between them. The CDR3 has 14 residues. Per the germline V gene, CDR1 is SGHNT and CDR2 is YENEEA. CDR3 amino acids: CASSHGDIGETQYF. The CDR3 region has the DNA TGTGCCAGCAGCCATGGGGACATAGGGGAGACCCAGTACTTC.

This sequence joins TRBV5-1 and TRBJ1-4; 7 bases are a match to TRBD1. V lost 0 bases to trimming and J lost 8 bases; unmatched junction nucleotides: 7. CDR3 size: 15 residues. CDR1 and CDR2 from the germline V gene are SGHRS and YFSETQ. This chain's CDR3 is CASSLEGAYGEKLFF. CDR3 DNA: TGCGCCAGCAGCTTGGAGGGGGCTTATGGCGAAAAACTGTTTTTT.

The chain employs TRBV9 and TRBJ2-2; no definite D call. Germline-derived CDR1 and CDR2 are SGDLS and YYNGEE. This CDR3 has 12 residues. Trimming took off 3 bases at V and 10 bases at J, with 10 bases between the two ends. CDR3: CASSDDAVELFF. The CDR3 nucleotides are TGTGCCAGCAGCGACGATGCTGTGGAGCTGTTTTTT. The complete variable domain, with remaining parts taken from reference TRBV9 and TRBJ2-2, reads DSGVTQTPKHLITATGQRVTLRCSPRSGDLSVYWYQQSLDQGLQFLIQYYNGEERAKGNILERFSAQQFPDLHSELNLSSLELGDSALYFCASSDDAVELFFGEGSRLTVL.

The chain links TRBV6-5 to TRBJ2-1, with 7 positions matching TRBD1. This CDR3 comprises 15 residues. The V gene end was trimmed by 4 bases and the J gene end by 4 bases; junction bases not matched to a gene: 7. CDR1 and CDR2 (germline): MNHEY, SVGAGI. DNA of the CDR3: TGTGCCAGCAGTTTCTCCGGGACAGTTTACAATGAGCAGTTCTTC. Translating gives CASSFSGTVYNEQFF.

This chain joins TRBV3-1 (or the pseudogene TRBV3-2) and TRBJ2-6; D gene unclear. This CDR3 is built from 15 residues. CDR1 is LGHDT, CDR2 YNNKEL, per germline (reference sequence). Between the trimmed V and J ends, which lost 4 bases and 2 bases, there was a span of 9 bases. The CDR3 sequence is CASSLRRPGANVLTF. The CDR3 DNA reads as TGTGCCAGCAGCCTCCGGAGACCTGGGGCCAACGTCCTGACTTTC.